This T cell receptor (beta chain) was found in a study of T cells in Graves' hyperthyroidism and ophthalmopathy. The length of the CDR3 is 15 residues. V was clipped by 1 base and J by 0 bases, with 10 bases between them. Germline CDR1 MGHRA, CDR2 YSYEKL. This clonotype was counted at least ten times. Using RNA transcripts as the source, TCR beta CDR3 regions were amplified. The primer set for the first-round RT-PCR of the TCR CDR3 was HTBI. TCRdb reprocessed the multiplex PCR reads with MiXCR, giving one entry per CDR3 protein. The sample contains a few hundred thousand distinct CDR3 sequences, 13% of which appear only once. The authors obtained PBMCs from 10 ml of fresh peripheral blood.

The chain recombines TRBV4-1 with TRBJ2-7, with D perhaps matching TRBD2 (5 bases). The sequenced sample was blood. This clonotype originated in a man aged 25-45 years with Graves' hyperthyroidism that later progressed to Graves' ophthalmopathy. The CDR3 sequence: CASSQVRGSSYEQYF. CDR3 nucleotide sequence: TGCGCCAGCAGCCAAGTGCGAGGGAGCTCCTACGAGCAGTACTTC.